These 10 T cell receptor beta chains were sequenced from one sample in a study of identical twins. TCRdb analysed the 5' RACE reads with MiXCR anew, one entry per CDR3 protein. The sample holds hundreds of thousands of distinct CDR3 sequences; approximately 21% are singletons and the top ten take approximately 4.5%. These data are also associated with another study on T cells expressing NK-cell markers.

Material for sequencing was PBMCs. The receptors were sampled from a woman aged 18-30 years in good health.

The sample holds a few counts of this clonotype. The V call is TRBV10-3, the J call TRBJ1-1; 9 nucleotides align to TRBD1. The CDR3 has 14 amino acids. The V gene's germline CDR1 is ENHRY and CDR2 SYGVKD. V trimming: 4 bases; J trimming: 3 bases; junction bases outside the gene matches: 3. In DNA form, the CDR3 reads TGTGCCATCAGTGTGGACAGGGGTGACACTGAAGCTTTCTTT. Encoded protein: CAISVDRGDTEAFF.

This clonotype was counted between two and nine times. This rearrangement joins TRBV27 to TRBJ2-7; TRBD1 matches at 7 bases. Germline-derived CDR1 and CDR2 are MNHEY and SMNVEV (reference sequence). V shed 6 bases and J 6 bases; nucleotides not matched to a gene: 5. The CDR3 consists of 12 residues. CDR3 nucleotides: TGTGCCAGCAGCACGACAGGGAGCGAGCAGTACTTC. This codes for CASSTTGSEQYF.

About this clonotype: A read error is possible here, since a much larger clone lies one base away. The chain is built from TRBV9 and TRBJ2-3; D is uncertain. V dropped 1 base and J dropped 0 bases, with 3 bases sitting between them. The CDR3 extends over 13 amino acids. CDR1 SGDLS and CDR2 YYNGEE come from the germline V gene. In nucleotides, the CDR3 is TGTGCCAGCAGCGTAATTAGCACAGATACGCAGTATTTT. It encodes CASSVISTDTQYF.

The chain links TRBV6-1 to TRBJ1-1; D gene ambiguous. The germline CDR1 and CDR2 sequences are MNHNS and SASEGT. Trimming pared 7 bases from V and 1 base from J, leaving 10 bases between. The length of the CDR3 is 13 residues. The CDR3, as DNA: TGTGCCAGCACCCGGGGTGAGAACACTGAAGCTTTCTTT. This encodes CASTRGENTEAFF.

This clonotype was recorded many times. The J gene is TRBJ2-3, the V gene TRBV5-1; D is possibly TRBD1 (5 bases). V shed 5 bases and J shed 4 bases, with 8 bases lying between them. The V gene's germline CDR1 is SGHRS and CDR2 YFSETQ. The CDR3 is made up of 12 amino acids. DNA for the CDR3: TGCGCCAGCAGACAGGAGTCAGATACGCAGTATTTT. It encodes CASRQESDTQYF.

A few counts support this clonotype. V and J are TRBV7-2 and TRBJ1-1, with a possible D match to TRBD1 (5 bases). The V end was cut by 0 bases, the J end by 7 bases, with 12 bases between. The CDR3 is made up of 14 amino acids. Per the germline V gene, CDR1 is SGHTA and CDR2 is FQGNSA. The CDR3 sequence is CASSLAGGLVEAFF. CDR3 DNA: TGTGCCAGCAGCTTAGCCGGGGGACTTGTTGAAGCTTTCTTT. The whole variable domain, remainder taken from reference TRBV7-2 and TRBJ1-1, is GAGVSQSPSNKVTEKGKDVELRCDPISGHTALYWYRQSLGQGLEFLIYFQGNSAPDKSGLPSDRFSAERTGGSVSTLTIQRTQQEDSAVYLCASSLAGGLVEAFFGQGTRLTVV.

CDR3: CASSTRTAFRQGKGNTIYF. The CDR3 region has the DNA TGTGCCAGCAGCACGAGGACGGCCTTTCGCCAAGGGAAGGGAAACACCATATATTTT. The chain combines TRBV11-2 with TRBJ1-3; no clear D. Germline V gene sequence: CDR1 SGHAT, CDR2 FQNNGV. Between the trimmed V and J ends, which lost 5 bases and 4 bases, there was a span of 27 bases. CDR3 size: 19 residues.

There are a few counts of this clonotype. The V gene is TRBV20-1, the J gene TRBJ1-3; the match to TRBD1 covers 7 bases. From germline, CDR1 is DFQATT and CDR2 SNEGSKA (reference sequence). After removal of 2 bases from V and 5 bases from J, the junction contained 3 bases not matched to a gene. This CDR3 has 13 residues. CDR3 nucleotide sequence: TGCAGTGCTAGACCGGGACAGAGAAACACCATATATTTT. Translation: CSARPGQRNTIYF.

The V and J genes are TRBV19 and TRBJ2-7; possibly TRBD1 or TRBD2 for D (6 bases each). The V gene's germline CDR1 is LNHDA and CDR2 SQIVND (reference sequence). The CDR3 covers 15 residues. With 3 bases removed from V and 5 bases from J, the gap between germline ends came to 17 bases. The CDR3 sequence: CASSMGPQGRNEQYF. In DNA form, the CDR3 reads TGTGCCAGTAGTATGGGACCTCAGGGGAGGAACGAGCAGTACTTC.

The chain uses TRBV29-1 and TRBJ1-1; D unclear. Germline CDR1 and CDR2: SQVTM and ANQGSEA. V was shortened by 6 bases and J by 3 bases, with 14 bases between the two germline ends. This CDR3 is built from 13 residues. The CDR3 DNA reads as TGCAGCGTCGAACAGAGTTGGGACACTGAAGCTTTCTTT. This encodes CSVEQSWDTEAFF.